These 14 T cell receptor beta chains were all obtained from the same sample, sequenced in a study of blood T cell repertoires in COVID-19. The method was immunoSEQ multiplex PCR; TCRdb's version includes in-frame clones alone and lacks a portion of them. The table has around 160,000 clones, 65% to 85% seen once. The sequencing sample was made of peripheral blood. The receptors derive from a man in his 60s with active or convalescent COVID-19.

For the CDR3, the DNA is TGTGCCAGCAGTCCCCAGGGGACGAGCAATCAGCCCCAGCATTTT. Translation: CASSPQGTSNQPQHF. V usage is TRBV27 and J usage is TRBJ1-5; weak D call: TRBD1 (6 bases). Looked up from germline, CDR1 is MNHEY and CDR2 is SMNVEV (reference sequence). This CDR3 spans 15 amino acids. The V and J ends lost 5 bases and 1 base respectively, with 12 bases between them.

V is TRBV4-3 and J is TRBJ2-1; TRBD1 agrees at 8 bases. The CDR3 sequence is 16 residues long. CDR1 is LGHNA, CDR2 YSLEER, per germline. Unmatched junction bases numbered 7, after V lost 0 bases and J lost 6 bases. The CDR3 coding sequence is TGCGCCAGCAGCCAAGATTGGCAGGGGGCACCCAATGAGCAGTTCTTC. Translated: CASSQDWQGAPNEQFF.

This clone was found a few times. The V call is TRBV15, the J call TRBJ2-1; 8 nucleotides align to TRBD1. Germline V gives CDR1 LNHNV, CDR2 YYDKDF (reference sequence). The CDR3 has 15 amino acids. The ends lost 0 bases at V and 6 bases at J; junction bases unmatched: 4. CDR3: CATSRDRGQGNEQFF. The CDR3 coding sequence is TGTGCCACCAGCAGAGACAGGGGGCAAGGCAATGAGCAGTTCTTC.

The J gene is TRBJ1-2, the V gene TRBV5-1; D is uncertain. Trimming removed 4 bases from V and 4 bases from J, with 14 bases in between. This CDR3 comprises 14 residues. CDR1 and CDR2 (germline): SGHRS, YFSETQ. CDR3 in amino acids: CASSPGNSFYGYTF. In nucleotides, the CDR3 is TGCGCCAGCAGCCCGGGGAACAGCTTCTATGGCTACACCTTC.

The chain links TRBV21-1 to TRBJ2-6; TRBD1 is the table's D call, not checked against the DNA. TRBV21-1 counts as a pseudogene. The CDR3 length is 17 residues. The CDR3 coding sequence is TGTGCCAGCAGCTCCCGTCGACAGGCTGCTGGGGCCAACGTCCTGACTTTC. This codes for CASSSRRQAAGANVLTF.

The V call is TRBV25-1, the J call TRBJ2-7; D remains ambiguous. The CDR3 is 13 residues long. Trimming took 4 bases from V and 0 from J, leaving 7 bases between them. The germline V gene has CDR1 MGHDK and CDR2 SYGVNS. The CDR3 region has the DNA TGTGCCAGCAGTGCGAGGCACTCCTACGAGCAGTACTTC. Its protein is CASSARHSYEQYF.

The V and J genes are TRBV9 and TRBJ2-4; tentatively, D is TRBD2 (6 bases). CDR3 size: 13 residues. The V end lost 2 bases, the J end lost 8 bases, and 11 bases lay between the germline ends. Germline lookup yields CDR1 SGDLS and CDR2 YYNGEE. CDR3 nucleotide sequence: TGTGCCAGCAGCGTCGGGGGTACGGACATTCAGTACTTC. Translating it yields CASSVGGTDIQYF.

The chain carries TRBV19 and TRBJ1-3; 10 nucleotides line up with TRBD1. Germline V gene lookup returns CDR1 LNHDA and CDR2 SQIVND (reference sequence). CDR3 length: 16 amino acids. The ends lost 9 bases at V and 0 bases at J; junction bases unmatched: 8. This CDR3 is CASSRTGGSSGNTIYF. CDR3 bases: TGTGCCAGCTCCCGGACAGGGGGATCCTCTGGAAACACCATATATTTT. Filled out from reference TRBV19 and TRBJ1-3, the complete variable domain reads DGGITQSPKYLFRKEGQNVTLSCEQNLNHDAMYWYRQDPGQGLRLIYYSQIVNDFQKGDIAEGYSVSREKKESFPLTVTSAQKNPTAFYLCASSRTGGSSGNTIYFGEGSWLTVV.

The chain carries TRBV23-1 and TRBJ1-5; 7 positions agree with TRBD1. TRBV23-1 is an open reading frame whose function is uncertain. This CDR3 is built from 16 residues. Losses at the gene ends were 5 bases for V and 0 bases for J; bases not matched to a gene: 7. The CDR3 spells CASSGGQHYSNQPQHF. CDR3 nucleotide sequence: TGCGCCAGCAGTGGGGGACAGCATTATAGCAATCAGCCCCAGCATTTT.

The sample holds one count of this clone. V is TRBV21-1 and J is TRBJ2-2; TRBD1 is the table's D call, not checked against the DNA. TRBV21-1 is described as a pseudogene. The CDR3 runs to 18 residues. The DNA of the CDR3 is TGTGCCAGCAGCATTGTTTGGACAGGGTTTCGGGGGACCGGGGAGCTGTTTTTT. Its translation: CASSIVWTGFRGTGELFF.

This chain joins TRBV5-5 and TRBJ2-7; D is perhaps TRBD2 (6 bases). Trimming shortened V by 2 bases and J by 0 bases, and 9 bases separated the two germline ends. Per germline, CDR1 SGHKS and CDR2 YYEKEE (reference sequence). The CDR3 loop spans 14 amino acids. In DNA form, the CDR3 reads TGTGCCAGCAGCTTCGGGAGCGTCTCCTACGAGCAGTACTTC. Translation gives CASSFGSVSYEQYF.

The chain is built from TRBV21-1 and TRBJ2-2; TRBD1, the table's D call, was not compared with the DNA. TRBV21-1 is a listed pseudogene. The CDR3 is 19 residues long. The CDR3 sequence: CASSRKGIWRGRDSGELFF. In DNA, the CDR3 is TGTGCCAGCAGCAGAAAGGGAATCTGGAGGGGGCGCGATTCCGGGGAGCTGTTTTTT.

J is TRBJ2-7 and V is TRBV7-5; the table's D call, TRBD1, was not checked against the DNA. TRBV7-5 is a pseudogene segment. This CDR3 has 13 amino acids. The CDR3 sequence: CVRSLGRDHEQYF. CDR3 in DNA: TGTGTCAGAAGCTTAGGCAGGGATCACGAGCAGTACTTC.

This sequence joins TRBV9 and TRBJ2-7; D may be TRBD1 (5 bases). Germline CDR1 SGDLS, CDR2 YYNGEE. This CDR3 contains 15 residues. V lost 4 bases, J lost 1 base, and 15 bases lay in between. CDR3 nucleotides: TGTGCCAGCAGCTATCAAGGACACCCGTCCTACGAGCAGTACTTC. This codes for CASSYQGHPSYEQYF.